This T cell receptor beta chain was observed in a study of T-cell reconstitution after alpha-beta-depleted transplantation in children. Researchers prepared the TCRbeta library using unique molecular identifiers, the study reports. TCRdb passed the PCR reads through MiXCR, listing each CDR3 protein once. The repertoire includes 500,000 or so distinct CDR3 sequences, about an eighth of them detected once, and about 15% sits in the top ten. The CDR3 length is 17 residues. The trim removed 5 bases at V and 4 bases at J, leaving 12 bases unmatched. CDR1 is SGHTA and CDR2 is FQGTGA in the germline V gene. Broader study findings: Day-60 TCRbeta diversity that was high in some patients was derived from surviving recipient T cells and thymic progenitors. Approximately two months post-transplant, alpha-beta T cells reportedly originated from several hundred expanded graft clones. By one year post-transplant, T-cell counts and diversity largely arose from T cells that were newly produced.

With respect to this clonotype: Its antigen remains unidentified.

This TCR came from a female patient aged 2-9 years who had a stem cell transplant for aplastic anemia, so the T cells may come from the graft donor. The sample was PBMCs, mostly from graft donor cells, taken 180 days after TCRalphabeta/CD19-depleted stem cell transplant. This rearrangement joins TRBV7-3 to TRBJ2-1, with 9 positions matching TRBD2. For the CDR3, the DNA is TGTGCCAGCAGCGGACAATCTAGCGGGATCACTTACAATGAGCAGTTCTTC. Translation gives CASSGQSSGITYNEQFF.